This T cell receptor (beta chain) comes out of a study of blood T cell repertoires in COVID-19 (dated by TCRdb to about 2020). In the study overall: The collaborator samples originated in the United States, Italy and Spain and spanned the acute and convalescent phases of COVID-19. The material from the prospective study consisted of cDNA or gDNA derived from T cells, B-cell-depleted T cells, or PBMCs. Deeply sampled blood TCRbeta repertoires from subjects exposed to, actively infected with, or recovered from COVID-19 were included in the dataset. The repertoires were made available in a free public database intended to serve as a resource for research on the immune response to SARS-CoV-2. The samples were drawn from two sources: the first 160 participants of the ongoing ImmuneRACE study, and fewer than 1,500 subjects contributed by 6 global collaborators. A de-identified subject ID, COVID-19 status, age in years and sex were almost always included in the sample metadata. Where HLA class I and class II types were available, the types were taken from metadata supplied by the sample provider, not from assay-based typing.

The study at large found these results: Clinical and demographic metadata were provided uncurated, with the amount varying by source and participant.

For this clone: This receptor's antigen is unknown. No clone much larger than this one lies a single base away; base qualities are absent.

Each collaborating institution followed its own protocols to collect whole blood in K2EDTA tubes. Collaborator samples were shipped for TCRbeta analysis as frozen whole blood, isolated PBMCs, or DNA extracted from either sample type. TCRbeta CDR3 regions were amplified from genomic DNA using the immunoSEQ Assay, a bias-controlled multiplex PCR. The authors' pipeline ran thus. Nucleated cell counts per sample were estimated from amplification of reference gene primers within the assay. Sequence reads were collapsed and filtered to measure the absolute abundance of every unique TCRbeta CDR3 rearrangement. For each sample, productive Simpson clonality was calculated by taking the square root of Simpson's diversity index across productive rearrangements. TCRdb re-hosts the immuneACCESS table, in-frame sequences only. Its copies lack some clones; in the studies checked, an unresolved V gene accounts for under half of them, and the cause for the rest is not known. Clonal size and the V and J genes are those of that table, whereas D and trimming came from the DNA. This sample is represented by some 230,000 clones; about 80% of them were singletons. Of the sample, around 7.2% is held by the ten largest clones.

Sample: peripheral blood. This TCR was recovered from a woman in her fifties or sixties with acute or convalescent COVID-19.

The CDR3 corresponds to CASSLLGGDDSNQPQHF. The nucleotide sequence reads TGTGCCAGCAGCTTGCTAGGAGGGGACGATAGCAATCAGCCCCAGCATTTT. The sequence joins TRBV5-8 to TRBJ1-5, and perhaps TRBD1 as D gene, on 5 matching bases. The junction shows trimming of 1 base on V and 0 bases on J, plus 14 bases between the germline ends. Reading from cysteine to phenylalanine, the CDR3 counts 17 amino acids. Only the CDR3 part of the read is kept: 51 bases, read in frame from the first base. CDR1 is given as SGHTS and CDR2 as YDEGEE, both from the germline V gene.